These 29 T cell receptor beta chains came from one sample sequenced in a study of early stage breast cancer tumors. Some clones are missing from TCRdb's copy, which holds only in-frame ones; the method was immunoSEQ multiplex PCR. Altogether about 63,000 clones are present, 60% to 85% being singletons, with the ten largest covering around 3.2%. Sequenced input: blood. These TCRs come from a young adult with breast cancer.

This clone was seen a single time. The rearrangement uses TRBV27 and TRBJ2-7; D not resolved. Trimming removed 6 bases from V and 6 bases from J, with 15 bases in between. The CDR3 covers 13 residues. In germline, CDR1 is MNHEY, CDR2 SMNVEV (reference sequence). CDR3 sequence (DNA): TGTGCCAGCAGCCTCCAAACAAGGCCCGAGCAGTACTTC. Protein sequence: CASSLQTRPEQYF.

The CDR3 nucleotides are TGTGCCAGCAGGGAAAGGAACGCGGGAGCTTTCTTT. Its protein product is CASRERNAGAFF. V usage is TRBV6-5 and J usage is TRBJ1-1, with unresolved D. CDR1 and CDR2 from the germline V gene are MNHEY and SVGAGI. V was cut by 6 bases and J by 10 bases, with 15 bases left in between. This CDR3 contains 12 residues.

Written as DNA, the CDR3 is TGTGCCATCAGTGCGGTAGCGGGAGAAGTGAACACAGATACGCAGTATTTT. Translated, it gives CAISAVAGEVNTDTQYF. V and J are TRBV10-3 and TRBJ2-3; 9 bases fit TRBD2. Germline V CDR1 and CDR2: ENHRY, SYGVKD. After removal of 4 bases from V and 2 bases from J, the junction contained 10 bases not matched to a gene. The CDR3 is made up of 17 amino acids.

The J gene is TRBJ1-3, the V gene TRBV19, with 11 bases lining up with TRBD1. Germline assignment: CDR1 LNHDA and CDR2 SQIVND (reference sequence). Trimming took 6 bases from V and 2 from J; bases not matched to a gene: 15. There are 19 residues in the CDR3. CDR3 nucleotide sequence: TGTGCCAGTAGCCGTATATCCGGGACAGGGGGTCTCGCTGGAAACACCATATATTTT. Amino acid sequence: CASSRISGTGGLAGNTIYF.

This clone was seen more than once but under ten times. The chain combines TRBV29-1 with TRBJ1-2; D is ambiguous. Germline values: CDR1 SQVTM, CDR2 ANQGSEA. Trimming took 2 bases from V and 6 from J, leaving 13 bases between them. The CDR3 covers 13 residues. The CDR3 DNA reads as TGCAGCGTTGAAAGAGTCCGCGGGGATGGCTACACCTTC. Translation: CSVERVRGDGYTF.

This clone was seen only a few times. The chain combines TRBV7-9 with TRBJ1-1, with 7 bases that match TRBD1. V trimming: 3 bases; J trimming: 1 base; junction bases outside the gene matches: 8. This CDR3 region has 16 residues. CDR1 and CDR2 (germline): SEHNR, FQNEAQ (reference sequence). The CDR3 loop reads CASSFDRDTGNTEAFF. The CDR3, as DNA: TGTGCCAGCAGCTTCGACAGGGATACAGGGAACACTGAAGCTTTCTTT.

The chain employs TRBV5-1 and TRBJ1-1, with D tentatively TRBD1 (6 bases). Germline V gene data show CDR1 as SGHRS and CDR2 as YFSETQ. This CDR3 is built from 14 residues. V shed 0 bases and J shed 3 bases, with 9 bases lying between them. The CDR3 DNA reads TGCGCCAGCAGCTTGGGGGGGGCCGACACTGAAGCTTTCTTT. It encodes CASSLGGADTEAFF.

The CDR3 is CASSHPRKSYEQYF. The CDR3 DNA reads TGTGCCAGCAGCCACCCACGGAAAAGCTACGAGCAGTACTTC. J is TRBJ2-7 and V is TRBV7-9; D is unclear. The V end lost 5 bases, the J end lost 3 bases, and 14 bases lay between the germline ends. Germline V lookup: CDR1 SEHNR, CDR2 FQNEAQ (reference sequence). The CDR3 runs to 14 residues.

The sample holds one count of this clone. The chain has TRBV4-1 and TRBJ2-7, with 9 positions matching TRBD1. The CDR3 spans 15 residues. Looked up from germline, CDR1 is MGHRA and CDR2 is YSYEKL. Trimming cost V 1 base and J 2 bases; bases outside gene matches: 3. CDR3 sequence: CASSQAGQGTYEQYF. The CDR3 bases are TGCGCCAGCAGCCAAGCGGGACAGGGAACCTACGAGCAGTACTTC.

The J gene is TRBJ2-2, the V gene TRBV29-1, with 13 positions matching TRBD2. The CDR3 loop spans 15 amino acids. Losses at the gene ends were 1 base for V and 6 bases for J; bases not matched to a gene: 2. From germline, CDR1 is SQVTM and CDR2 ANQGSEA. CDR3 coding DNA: TGCAGCGTTGAAGGGACTAGCGGGAGTTCCGGGGAGCTGTTTTTT. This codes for CSVEGTSGSSGELFF.

The CDR3 nucleotides are TGCGCCAGCAGCTTGAAGTTCCCGGAAAATCTTTACGAGCAGTACTTC. Translating it yields CASSLKFPENLYEQYF. The chain carries TRBV5-1 and TRBJ2-7; D gene ambiguous. The germline V gene encodes CDR1 SGHRS and CDR2 YFSETQ. V was cut by 1 base and J by 4 bases, with 18 bases left in between. The CDR3 has 16 amino acids.

CDR3 in DNA: TGTGCCAGCAGCCGGGAGATCGCAGATACGCAGTATTTT. Protein sequence: CASSREIADTQYF. V and J are TRBV7-2 and TRBJ2-3, with a weak D call TRBD2 (6 bases). The germline V and J ends were trimmed by 5 bases and 4 bases, with 10 bases remaining between them. CDR1 SGHTA and CDR2 FQGNSA come from the germline V gene. The CDR3 runs to 13 residues.

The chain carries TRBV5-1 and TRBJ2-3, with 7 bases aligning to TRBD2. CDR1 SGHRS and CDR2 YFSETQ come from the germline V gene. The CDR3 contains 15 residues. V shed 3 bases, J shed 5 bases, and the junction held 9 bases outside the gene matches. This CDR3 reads CASSSTGPGGDTQYF. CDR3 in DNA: TGCGCCAGCAGCTCGACGGGACCGGGGGGAGATACGCAGTATTTT.

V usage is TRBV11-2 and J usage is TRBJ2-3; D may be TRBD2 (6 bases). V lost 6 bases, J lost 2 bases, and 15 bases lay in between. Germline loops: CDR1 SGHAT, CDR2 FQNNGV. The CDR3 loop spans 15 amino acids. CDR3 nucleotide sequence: TGTGCCAGCAGTTTCCGAGCGGACTACACAGATACGCAGTATTTT. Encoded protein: CASSFRADYTDTQYF.

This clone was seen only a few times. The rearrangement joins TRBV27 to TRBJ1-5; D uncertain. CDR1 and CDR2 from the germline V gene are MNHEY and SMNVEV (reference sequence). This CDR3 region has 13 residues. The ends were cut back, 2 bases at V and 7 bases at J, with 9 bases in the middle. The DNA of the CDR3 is TGTGCCAGCAGTTTAGTAGGGAGCCAGCCCCAGCATTTT. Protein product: CASSLVGSQPQHF.

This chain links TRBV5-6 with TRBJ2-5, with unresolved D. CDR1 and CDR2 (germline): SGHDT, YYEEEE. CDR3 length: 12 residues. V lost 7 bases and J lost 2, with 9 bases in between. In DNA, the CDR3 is TGTGCCAGCGGTACTCTACAAGAGACCCAGTACTTC. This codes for CASGTLQETQYF.

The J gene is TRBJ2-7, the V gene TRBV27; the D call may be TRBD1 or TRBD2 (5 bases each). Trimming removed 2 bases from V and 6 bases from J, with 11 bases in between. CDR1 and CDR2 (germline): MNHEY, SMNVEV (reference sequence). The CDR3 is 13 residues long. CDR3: CASSLGGRGEQYF. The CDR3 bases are TGTGCCAGCAGTTTAGGGGGTAGGGGCGAGCAGTACTTC.

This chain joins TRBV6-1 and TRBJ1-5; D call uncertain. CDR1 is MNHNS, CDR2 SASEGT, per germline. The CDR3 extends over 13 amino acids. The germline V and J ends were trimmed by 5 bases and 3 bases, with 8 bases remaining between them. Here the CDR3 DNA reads TGTGCCAGCAGTTTTTTGCCCAATCAGCCCCAGCATTTT. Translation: CASSFLPNQPQHF.

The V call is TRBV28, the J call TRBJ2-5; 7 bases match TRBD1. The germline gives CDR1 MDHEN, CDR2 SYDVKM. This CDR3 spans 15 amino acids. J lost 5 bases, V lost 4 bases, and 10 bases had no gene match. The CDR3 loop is CASSSPWTGSETQYF. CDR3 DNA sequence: TGTGCCAGCAGTTCCCCTTGGACAGGAAGCGAGACCCAGTACTTC.

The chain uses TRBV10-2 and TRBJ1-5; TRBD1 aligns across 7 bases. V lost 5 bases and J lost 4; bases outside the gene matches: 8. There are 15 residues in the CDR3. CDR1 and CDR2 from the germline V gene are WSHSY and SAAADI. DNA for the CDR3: TGCGCCAGCAGTAAGGGGACAGTTCTTAATCAGCCCCAGCATTTT. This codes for CASSKGTVLNQPQHF.

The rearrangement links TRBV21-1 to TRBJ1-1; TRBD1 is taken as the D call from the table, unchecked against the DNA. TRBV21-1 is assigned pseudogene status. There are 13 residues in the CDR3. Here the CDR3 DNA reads TGTGCCAGCAGCAAAGACAGGAACACTGAAGCTTTCTTT. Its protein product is CASSKDRNTEAFF.

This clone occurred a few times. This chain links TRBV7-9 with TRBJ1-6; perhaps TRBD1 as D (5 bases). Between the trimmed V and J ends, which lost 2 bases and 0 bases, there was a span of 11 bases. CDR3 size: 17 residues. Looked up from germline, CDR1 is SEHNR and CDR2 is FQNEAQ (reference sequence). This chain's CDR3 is CASSLIGGSSYNSPLHF. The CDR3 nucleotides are TGTGCCAGCAGCTTAATCGGGGGTTCCTCCTATAATTCACCCCTCCACTTT.

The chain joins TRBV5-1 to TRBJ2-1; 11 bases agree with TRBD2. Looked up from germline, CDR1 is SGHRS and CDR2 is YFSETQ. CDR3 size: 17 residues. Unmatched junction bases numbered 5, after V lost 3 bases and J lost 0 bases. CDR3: CASSSSGRTSSYNEQFF. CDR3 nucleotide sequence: TGCGCCAGCAGCTCTAGCGGGAGGACAAGCTCCTACAATGAGCAGTTCTTC.

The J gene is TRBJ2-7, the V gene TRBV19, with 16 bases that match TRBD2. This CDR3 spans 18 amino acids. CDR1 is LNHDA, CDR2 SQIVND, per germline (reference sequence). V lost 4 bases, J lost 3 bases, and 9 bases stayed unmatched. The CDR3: CASSRGTSGRGYYYEQYF. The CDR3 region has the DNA TGTGCCAGTAGTAGAGGGACTAGCGGGAGGGGTTACTACTACGAGCAGTACTTC.

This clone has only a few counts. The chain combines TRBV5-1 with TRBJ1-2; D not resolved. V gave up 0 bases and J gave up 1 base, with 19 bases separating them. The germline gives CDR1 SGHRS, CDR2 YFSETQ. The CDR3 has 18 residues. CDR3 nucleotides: TGCGCCAGCAGCTTGGATCCTTATAAGGGATTCGTTAACTATGGCTACACCTTC. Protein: CASSLDPYKGFVNYGYTF.

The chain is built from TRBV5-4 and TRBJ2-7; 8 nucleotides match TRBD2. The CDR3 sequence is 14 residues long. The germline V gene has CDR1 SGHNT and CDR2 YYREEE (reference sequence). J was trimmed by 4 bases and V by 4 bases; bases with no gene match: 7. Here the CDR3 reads CASSHDSGSYEQYF. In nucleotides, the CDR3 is TGTGCCAGCAGCCACGACAGCGGGAGTTACGAGCAGTACTTC.

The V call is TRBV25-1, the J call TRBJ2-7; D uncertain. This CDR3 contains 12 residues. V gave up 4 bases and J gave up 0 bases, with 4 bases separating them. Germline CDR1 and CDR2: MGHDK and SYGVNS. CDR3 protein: CASSVSSYEQYF. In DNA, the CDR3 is TGTGCCAGCAGTGTCAGCTCCTACGAGCAGTACTTC.

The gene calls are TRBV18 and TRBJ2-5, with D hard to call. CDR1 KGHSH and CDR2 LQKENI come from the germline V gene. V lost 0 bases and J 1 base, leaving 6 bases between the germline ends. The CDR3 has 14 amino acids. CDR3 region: CASSPPRSQETQYF. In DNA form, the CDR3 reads TGTGCCAGCTCACCACCCAGGTCCCAAGAGACCCAGTACTTC.

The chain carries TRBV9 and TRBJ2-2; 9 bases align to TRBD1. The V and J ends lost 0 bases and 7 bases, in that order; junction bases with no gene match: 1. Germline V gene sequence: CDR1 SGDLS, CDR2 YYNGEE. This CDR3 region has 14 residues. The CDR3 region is CASSVGQGDGELFF. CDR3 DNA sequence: TGTGCCAGCAGCGTAGGACAGGGGGACGGGGAGCTGTTTTTT.